The 23 T cell receptor beta chains reported below all come from one sample, sequenced in a study of cytotoxic CD8 clonotypes in ibrutinib-treated CLL. Method: immunoSEQ multiplex PCR; TCRdb's copy keeps in-frame clones and lacks some. The sample shows roughly 250,000 clones, roughly 70% of them seen only once. Sequences were derived from PBMCs, sampled after 24 months of ibrutinib treatment. The receptor source for this set is a human donor with chronic lymphocytic leukemia.

V is TRBV5-1 and J is TRBJ2-5, with 15 positions matching TRBD2. The germline V gene has CDR1 SGHRS and CDR2 YFSETQ. The CDR3 is 19 residues long. V shed 3 bases, J shed 7 bases, and the junction held 16 bases outside the gene matches. The CDR3 region has the DNA TGCGCCAGCAGCTCGGGACTAGCGGGAGGTGACTTCTTCTCTGGGACCCAGTACTTC. Translating gives CASSSGLAGGDFFSGTQYF.

V is TRBV6-6 and J is TRBJ2-3; D possibly matches TRBD1 or TRBD2 (5 bases each). Per the germline V gene, CDR1 is MNHNY and CDR2 is SVGAGI (reference sequence). CDR3 length: 10 amino acids. V lost 10 bases and J 6 bases, leaving 8 bases between the germline ends. The CDR3 protein is CATWGDTQYF. The CDR3 nucleotides are TGTGCCACTTGGGGGGATACGCAGTATTTT.

The gene calls are TRBV7-3 and TRBJ2-2, with a weak D call TRBD2 (6 bases). Per germline, CDR1 SGHTA and CDR2 FQGTGA. This CDR3 comprises 16 residues. Between the trimmed V and J ends, which lost 5 bases and 1 base, there was a span of 14 bases. CDR3 loop: CASSHSQRVNTGELFF. CDR3 DNA sequence: TGTGCCAGCAGCCATTCCCAGCGGGTGAACACCGGGGAGCTGTTTTTT.

The genes are TRBV2 and TRBJ1-1, with no clear D. Germline lookup yields CDR1 SNHLY and CDR2 FYNNEI. V was pared by 7 bases and J by 3 bases, with 21 bases between. The CDR3 is made up of 16 amino acids. CDR3 sequence: CASTLSEPRWDTEAFF. DNA for the CDR3: TGTGCCAGCACCCTCTCGGAGCCACGATGGGACACTGAAGCTTTCTTT.

This clone occurred a few times. CDR3 bases: TGCAGCGTGAGGGACTGGGATAGTAGTGGTGAGCAGTTCTTC. This translates into CSVRDWDSSGEQFF. The genes are TRBV29-1 and TRBJ2-1; the D gene is possibly TRBD2 (6 bases). The CDR3 covers 14 residues. The V gene's germline CDR1 is SQVTM and CDR2 ANQGSEA. Trimming pared 6 bases from V and 9 bases from J, leaving 21 bases between.

The V gene is TRBV18, the J gene TRBJ2-2, with no clear D. The CDR3 runs 11 residues. The germline V gene has CDR1 KGHSH and CDR2 LQKENI. V was trimmed by 6 bases and J by 6 bases, leaving 5 bases between them. CDR3 residues: CASSRAGELFF. The CDR3 bases are TGTGCCAGCTCCCGGGCCGGGGAGCTGTTTTTT.

Notes on this clone: Other DNA variants within this sample encode the same CDR3. This rearrangement joins TRBV6-5 to TRBJ1-2; possibly TRBD1 for D (5 bases). The V gene's germline CDR1 is MNHEY and CDR2 SVGAGI. V lost 2 bases and J lost 5, with 6 bases in between. This CDR3 spans 12 amino acids. The CDR3 nucleotides are TGTGCCAGCAGTTACGGGGGATATGGCTACACCTTC. This gives the protein CASSYGGYGYTF.

V and J are TRBV25-1 and TRBJ2-1; 9 bases agree with TRBD2. This CDR3 comprises 15 residues. V lost 1 base, J lost 2 bases, and 0 bases stayed unmatched. Germline CDR1 reads MGHDK; CDR2 reads SYGVNS. CDR3 amino acids: CASSESSGTYNEQFF. CDR3 in DNA: TGTGCCAGCAGTGAATCTAGCGGGACCTACAATGAGCAGTTCTTC.

V and J are TRBV7-9 and TRBJ1-3; D unclear. Trimming stripped 1 base from V and 0 bases from J, with 10 bases between. The CDR3 contains 16 residues. Germline V CDR1 and CDR2: SEHNR, FQNEAQ (reference sequence). The CDR3 is CASSLVGQASGNTIYF. In DNA, the CDR3 is TGTGCCAGCAGCTTAGTAGGGCAGGCCTCTGGAAACACCATATATTTT.

V and J are TRBV7-9 and TRBJ1-2; 9 bases agree with TRBD1. Germline V gene data show CDR1 as SEHNR and CDR2 as FQNEAQ (reference sequence). The CDR3 runs 14 residues. V lost 5 bases and J lost 8; bases outside the gene matches: 9. The CDR3 DNA is TGTGCCAGCAGCCCCCGGGACAGGGAATCCGGCTACACCTTC. This sequence encodes CASSPRDRESGYTF.

This clone was seen only a few times. V and J are TRBV19 and TRBJ1-2, with TRBD1 matching 7 bases. The CDR3 spans 15 residues. J lost 4 bases, V lost 7 bases, and 12 bases had no gene match. Germline V gene sequence: CDR1 LNHDA, CDR2 SQIVND (reference sequence). The CDR3 region has the DNA TGTGCCAGTATTAAGGACAGGTATAACTCCTATGGCTACACCTTC. This encodes CASIKDRYNSYGYTF.

The V and J genes are TRBV27 and TRBJ2-1; 8 bases line up with TRBD1. Germline lookup yields CDR1 MNHEY and CDR2 SMNVEV (reference sequence). J lost 7 bases, V lost 4 bases, and 12 bases had no gene match. The length of the CDR3 is 16 residues. The CDR3 region has the DNA TGTGCCAGCAGTTCCCCCGGGACAGGATCTGGAAATGAGCAGTTCTTC. This encodes CASSSPGTGSGNEQFF.

The chain is built from TRBV27 and TRBJ2-7; the D is unclear. Germline V lookup: CDR1 MNHEY, CDR2 SMNVEV (reference sequence). Trimming took 2 bases from V and 4 from J, leaving 15 bases between them. CDR3 length: 15 residues. The CDR3 DNA is TGTGCCAGCAGTTTACAAGGGCCTGTAATATACGAGCAGTACTTC. Its translation: CASSLQGPVIYEQYF.

V and J are TRBV7-3 and TRBJ2-1; TRBD2 matches 9 bases. The length of the CDR3 is 15 residues. Trimming took 1 base from V and 5 from J; bases not matched to a gene: 3. The germline V gene has CDR1 SGHTA and CDR2 FQGTGA. The CDR3 DNA reads as TGTGCCAGCAGCTTAAGCGGGAGGGCCCACAATGAGCAGTTCTTC. Translated: CASSLSGRAHNEQFF.

The chain combines TRBV7-2 with TRBJ2-1; D may correspond to TRBD1 or TRBD2 (6 bases each). Germline V gene sequence: CDR1 SGHTA, CDR2 FQGNSA. V shed 2 bases and J shed 5 bases, with 16 bases lying between them. This CDR3 is built from 16 residues. The CDR3 bases are TGTGCCAGCAGCTTAAGGATGGGGGGCGACCACAATGAGCAGTTCTTC. Encoded protein: CASSLRMGGDHNEQFF.

This sequence joins TRBV14 and TRBJ2-5; 8 bases are a match to TRBD2. Looked up from germline, CDR1 is SGHDN and CDR2 is FVKESK. V lost 0 bases to trimming and J lost 2 bases; unmatched junction nucleotides: 8. The CDR3 is made up of 17 amino acids. The CDR3 is CASSQDLPGGGQETQYF. The CDR3, as DNA: TGTGCCAGCAGCCAAGATCTTCCGGGGGGGGGTCAAGAGACCCAGTACTTC.

The chain is built from TRBV7-9 and TRBJ2-5, with D tentatively TRBD1 (7 bases). This CDR3 region has 15 residues. Trimming shortened V by 3 bases and J by 0 bases, and 11 bases separated the two germline ends. CDR1 is SEHNR and CDR2 is FQNEAQ in the germline V gene (reference sequence). The CDR3 DNA reads TGTGCCAGCAGCTTGACAGGGAGGTACCAAGAGACCCAGTACTTC. This translates into CASSLTGRYQETQYF.

The chain combines TRBV11-3 with TRBJ2-1; no clear D. Germline V gene data show CDR1 as SGHNT and CDR2 as YENEEA. This CDR3 contains 13 residues. Between the trimmed V and J ends, which lost 2 bases and 4 bases, there was a span of 6 bases. CDR3 sequence: CASSLTSYNEQFF. DNA for the CDR3: TGTGCCAGCAGCTTAACCAGTTACAATGAGCAGTTCTTC.

The chain carries TRBV27 and TRBJ1-1; TRBD1 matches 9 bases. The CDR3 is made up of 13 amino acids. The V and J ends lost 6 bases and 7 bases, in that order; junction bases with no gene match: 6. Germline-derived CDR1 and CDR2 are MNHEY and SMNVEV (reference sequence). Written as DNA, the CDR3 is TGTGCCAGCAGGAACGGACAGGGGAATGAAGCTTTCTTT. This encodes CASRNGQGNEAFF.

CDR3 nucleotide sequence: TGTGCCAGCAGTTCGCCTTTCGGGCAGGGGAATCAGCCCCAGCATTTT. Encoded protein: CASSSPFGQGNQPQHF. The V call is TRBV6-6, the J call TRBJ1-5; TRBD1 is a possible D gene (6 bases). Trimming took 4 bases from V and 4 from J, leaving 17 bases between them. The CDR3 totals 16 residues. Germline CDR1 is MNHNY and CDR2 is SVGAGI (reference sequence).

The chain recombines TRBV7-9 with TRBJ2-1; no clear D gene. From germline, CDR1 is SEHNR and CDR2 FQNEAQ (reference sequence). The V end lost 5 bases, the J end lost 15 bases, and 20 bases lay between the germline ends. This CDR3 region has 13 residues. The CDR3 reads CASSPIPEESGFF. The CDR3 bases are TGTGCCAGCAGCCCAATCCCCGAGGAGTCGGGGTTCTTC. The variable domain in full, completed from reference TRBV7-9 and TRBJ2-1, reads DTGVSQNPRHKITKRGQNVTFRCDPISEHNRLYWYRQTLGQGPEFLTYFQNEAQLEKSRLLSDRFSAERPKGSFSTLEIQRTEQGDSAMYLCASSPIPEESGFFGPGTRLTVL.

V is TRBV28 and J is TRBJ2-7; 9 nucleotides align to TRBD2. Germline V CDR1 and CDR2: MDHEN, SYDVKM. The CDR3 contains 14 residues. The V and J ends lost 3 bases and 4 bases, in that order; junction bases with no gene match: 4. The CDR3 loop is CASSLGLAGYEQYF. The CDR3 nucleotides read TGTGCCAGCAGTTTGGGACTAGCTGGTTACGAGCAGTACTTC.

The chain employs TRBV28 and TRBJ2-7; tentative D call: TRBD2 (5 bases). This CDR3 contains 14 residues. Deletions cut 8 bases from V and 0 bases from J, with 14 bases between. Germline V gives CDR1 MDHEN, CDR2 SYDVKM. CDR3 bases: TGTGCCAGCCGACCTAGCTGGGCCTCCTACGAGCAGTACTTC. It is translated as CASRPSWASYEQYF.